These 20 T cell receptor beta chains were all obtained from the same sample, sequenced in a study of tumor and adjacent non-tumor tissue in lung cancer. This sample's RNA came from whole unsorted tissue. The library came from three nested PCR rounds adapted from ARM-PCR protocols. TCRdb re-called the multiplex PCR reads with MiXCR, one entry per CDR3 protein. The sample includes 55,000 to 70,000 distinct CDR3 sequences, roughly three fifths of them seen just once. The material sequenced was lung tumor tissue. These receptors all stem from a man aged 45 to 65 with non-small cell lung cancer.

This clonotype is a singleton in its sample. Relative to the germline gene, one junction end is altered; a read error may explain this. The J gene is TRBJ2-7, the V gene TRBV4-2; D is uncertain. Germline assignment: CDR1 LGHNA and CDR2 YNFKEQ. This CDR3 spans 12 amino acids. CDR3 DNA sequence: TGTTCCAGCAGCCAAGACGGCTACGGGCAGTACTTC. Its translation: CSSSQDGYGQYF.

The chain uses TRBV7-9 and TRBJ2-1; TRBD2 matches 7 bases. CDR3 length: 15 residues. CDR1 is SEHNR, CDR2 FQNEAQ, per germline (reference sequence). Trimming removed 5 bases from V and 7 bases from J; junction bases left unmatched: 11. The CDR3 here is CASSDEWEGSNEQFF. Written as DNA, the CDR3 is TGTGCCAGCAGCGATGAGTGGGAGGGAAGTAATGAGCAGTTCTTC.

This clonotype was recorded a few times. A read error may explain this, as a much larger clone is one base away. The J gene is TRBJ1-1, the V gene TRBV7-3, with 8 bases lining up with TRBD1. The CDR3 covers 13 residues. The germline CDR1 and CDR2 sequences are SGHTA and FQGTGA. CDR3 amino acids: CASSRDRNTETFF. CDR3 bases: TGTGCCAGCAGCAGGGACAGGAACACTGAAACTTTCTTT.

This clonotype was observed a few times. The J gene is TRBJ2-2, the V gene TRBV20-1; D is perhaps TRBD2 (6 bases). V was cut by 6 bases and J by 6 bases, with 14 bases left in between. CDR3 length: 13 residues. Germline CDR1 is DFQATT and CDR2 is SNEGSKA (reference sequence). In DNA form, the CDR3 reads TGCAGTGCGGGCGGGAATGGGGCCGGGGAGCTGTTTTTT. Translating gives CSAGGNGAGELFF.

Note on this clonotype: At one end, the junction sequence differs from germline, possibly due to a read error. The chain joins TRBV11-2 to TRBJ1-1; TRBD1 matches at 7 bases. Per germline, CDR1 SGHAT and CDR2 FQNNGV. The length of the CDR3 is 12 residues. CDR3 in amino acids: CASSSDRTQAFF. The CDR3 region has the DNA TGTGCCAGCAGCTCGGACAGGACTCAAGCTTTCTTC.

With respect to this clonotype: The junction does not match germline at one end; this may be a read error. The chain combines TRBV28 with TRBJ2-7, with 12 positions matching TRBD2. This CDR3 has 16 residues. Per the germline V gene, CDR1 is MDHEN and CDR2 is SYDVKM. DNA of the CDR3: TGTGCCTGCAGTTTCTTGACTAGCGGGAGACGCTACGAGCAATACTTC. Its translation is CACSFLTSGRRYEQYF.

As regards this clonotype: One end of the junction does not line up with germline, which may come from a read error. The chain employs TRBV4-2 and TRBJ2-3; D is perhaps TRBD2 (6 bases). The CDR3 extends over 16 amino acids. The germline V gene has CDR1 LGHNA and CDR2 YNFKEQ. The CDR3 DNA sequence: TGTGCCAGCAGCCAAGATGGGGCGGGAAACACCGATATGCAGTATTTC. Protein: CASSQDGAGNTDMQYF.

Comment on this clonotype: A read error may produce the germline difference seen at one junction end. The chain joins TRBV12-3 or TRBV12-4 to TRBJ2-1, with TRBD2 matching over 8 bases. The CDR3 has 15 residues. The chain's CDR3 is CASSRSGSRYNEQLF. DNA of the CDR3: TGTGCCAGCAGCCGAAGCGGGAGCCGTTACAATGAGCAGCTCTTC.

This clonotype qualifies as medium-sized (0.01 to 0.1%). CDR3 nucleotides: TGTGCCAGCAGCCGCGTGGATTCACCCCTCCACTTT. The encoded protein is CASSRVDSPLHF. The chain recombines TRBV6-5 with TRBJ1-6; D is uncertain. Trimming cost V 6 bases and J 8 bases, with 8 bases left between them. CDR3 length equals 12 residues. The V gene's germline CDR1 is MNHEY and CDR2 SVGAGI.

About this clonotype itself: The CDR3 ends on some other residue instead of the conserved phenylalanine or tryptophan, so this is likely a read error. The J gene is TRBJ2-3, the V gene TRBV11-2; D is unresolved. The germline V gene encodes CDR1 SGHAT and CDR2 FQNNGV. This CDR3 region has 11 residues. CDR3 in DNA: TGTGCCAGCAGCCCTACAGCTACGCAGTATATT. Protein: CASSPTATQYI.

A remark on this clonotype: This sequence may be a read error, since a much larger clone differs from it by one base. CDR3 amino acids: CVSSTGLAGAYEQYF. The CDR3 region has the DNA TGTGTCAGCAGCACAGGACTAGCGGGAGCATACGAGCAGTACTTC. The V and J genes are TRBV5-4 and TRBJ2-7; TRBD2 aligns across 13 bases. Germline CDR1 and CDR2: SGHNT and YYREEE (reference sequence). The CDR3 runs to 15 residues. Based on the CDR3 plus reference TRBV5-4 and TRBJ2-7, the full variable domain is ETGVTQSPTHLIKTRGQQVTLRCSSQSGHNTVSWYQQALGQGPQFIFQYYREEENGRGNFPPRFSGLQFPNYSSELNVNALELDDSALYLCVSSTGLAGAYEQYFGPGTRLTVT.

This clonotype appeared a few times. A single base separates this from a much larger clone, so it may be a read error. The J gene is TRBJ2-3, the V gene TRBV2, with 9 bases fitting TRBD2. The CDR3 length is 15 residues. Germline V gene data show CDR1 as SNHLY and CDR2 as FYNNEI. V lost 7 bases and J lost 8; bases outside the gene matches: 13. CDR3 sequence (DNA): TGTGCCAGCATCCGGGCGGGGGGGTTCGCAGGTACGCAGTATTTT. The encoded protein is CASIRAGGFAGTQYF.

This clonotype has a handful of counts. The chain is built from TRBV28 and TRBJ2-7, with 8 bases that match TRBD2. This CDR3 has 16 amino acids. Germline V gene sequence: CDR1 MDHEN, CDR2 SYDVKM. J lost 3 bases, V lost 5 bases, and 12 bases had no gene match. In nucleotides, the CDR3 is TGTGCCAGCAGTACATCCGGGGTAGCGGGATTCTACGAGCAGTACTTC. Translating gives CASSTSGVAGFYEQYF.

In the case of this clonotype: A much larger clone differs by one base, so this may be a read error. The V call is TRBV7-6, the J call TRBJ2-2, with unresolved D. This CDR3 region has 14 residues. CDR1 and CDR2 (germline): SGHVS, FNYEAQ. V gave up 3 bases and J gave up 6 bases, with 11 bases separating them. CDR3 loop: CASSFDPSPGELFF. For the CDR3, the DNA is TGTGCCAGCAGCTTTGACCCTTCTCCCGGGGAGCTGTTTTTT.

In the case of this clonotype: A read error may explain this, as a much larger clone is one base away. V and J are TRBV5-1 and TRBJ2-3; D is unresolved. Germline CDR1 reads SGHRS; CDR2 reads YFSETQ. The CDR3 has 15 amino acids. The V end was cut by 0 bases, the J end by 5 bases, with 13 bases between. The CDR3 DNA is TGCGCCAGCAGCTTGGTAGGGCAGGAGATAGATACGCAGTATTTT. It translates to CASSLVGQEIDTQYF.

The chain links TRBV14 to TRBJ2-7, with D uncertain. The CDR3 is made up of 13 amino acids. Per germline, CDR1 SGHDN and CDR2 FVKESK. Deletions cut 10 bases from V and 0 bases from J, with 13 bases between. The CDR3 DNA sequence: TGTGCCACCACTGGGCCCTCCTCCTACGAGCAGTACTTC. The encoded protein is CATTGPSSYEQYF. Combining the CDR3 with reference TRBV14 and TRBJ2-7 gives the whole variable domain EAGVTQFPSHSVIEKGQTVTLRCDPISGHDNLYWYRRVMGKEIKFLLHFVKESKQDESGMPNNRFLAERTGGTYSTLKVQPAELEDSGVYFCATTGPSSYEQYFGPGTRLTVT.

This clonotype was picked up many times. The chain uses TRBV4-1 and TRBJ1-6; 9 bases fit TRBD1. This CDR3 spans 16 amino acids. The junction had 7 bases not matched to a gene; V was cut back by 2 bases and J by 8 bases. CDR1 is MGHRA, CDR2 YSYEKL, per germline. Here the CDR3 DNA reads TGCGCCAGCAGCCAAATTGACAGGGGGAGGCATTCACCCCTCCACTTT. Protein: CASSQIDRGRHSPLHF.

Comments on this clonotype: A single base separates this from a much larger clone, so it may be a read error. The V gene is TRBV6-2 or TRBV6-3, the J gene TRBJ2-7; possible D gene TRBD2, 6 bases. Germline CDR1 MNHEY, CDR2 SVGEGT. The CDR3 has 15 residues. CDR3 sequence reads: CPSRQLAPGSYEQYF. DNA for the CDR3: TGTCCCAGCAGACAACTAGCTCCGGGCTCCTACGAGCAGTACTTC.

Details on this clonotype: Without the conserved terminal phenylalanine or tryptophan, this CDR3 likely stems from a read error. The chain carries TRBV20-1 and TRBJ2-7; 12 bases match TRBD2. Trimming cost V 6 bases and J 6 bases; bases outside gene matches: 18. Looked up from germline, CDR1 is DFQATT and CDR2 is SNEGSKA (reference sequence). This CDR3 is built from 17 residues. Here the CDR3 DNA reads TGCAGTGCCCATCACCCCGGGAGACTAGCGGGAGTGAGCGAGCAGTACATC. Encoded protein: CSAHHPGRLAGVSEQYI.

Note on this clonotype: Given a much more abundant clone one base away, this may be a read error. V gene TRBV20-1 combines with J gene TRBJ2-5; D possibly corresponds to TRBD1 (6 bases). The germline V gene has CDR1 DFQATT and CDR2 SNEGSKA (reference sequence). The CDR3 consists of 13 residues. Between the trimmed V and J ends, which lost 7 bases and 2 bases, there was a span of 14 bases. CDR3 sequence reads: CSVTTGSQETQYF. As DNA, the CDR3 is TGCAGTGTCACGACAGGATCTCAAGAGACCCAGTACTTC.